These 24 T cell receptor beta chains came from one sample sequenced in a study of blood T cells in healthy people across ages. A second PCR, run for 7 to 11 cycles, used a sample-barcoded 5' primer plus a J-beta primer mix. TCRdb ran MiXCR on the 5' RACE reads and lists one entry per CDR3 protein. The repertoire holds about a million distinct CDR3 sequences, with roughly two fifths as singletons. The sequencing sample was made of blood. Source of these receptors: a man younger than 30 in good health.

The chain carries TRBV27 and TRBJ1-2; TRBD1 matches 9 bases. The junction had 2 bases not matched to a gene; V was cut back by 2 bases and J by 1 base. The CDR3 is 15 residues long. Germline CDR1 is MNHEY and CDR2 is SMNVEV (reference sequence). As DNA, the CDR3 is TGTGCCAGCAGTTTAGGGACAGGGAATAACTATGGCTACACCTTC. This gives the protein CASSLGTGNNYGYTF.

There are a few counts of this clonotype. Here the CDR3 DNA reads TGTGCCAGCAGTCGGATCCTCACAGATACGCAGTATTTT. Translating it yields CASSRILTDTQYF. The chain couples TRBV12-3 or TRBV12-4 to TRBJ2-3, with unresolved D. V lost 5 bases and J lost 2, with 8 bases in between. This CDR3 region has 13 residues.

The rearrangement uses TRBV29-1 and TRBJ1-2, with D possibly being TRBD1 (5 bases). Germline lookup yields CDR1 SQVTM and CDR2 ANQGSEA. The V end lost 7 bases, the J end lost 0 bases, and 18 bases lay between the germline ends. The CDR3 has 15 residues. CDR3 DNA sequence: TGCAGCGCCCTAAAGGGGTCCCGACCTAACTATGGCTACACCTTC. Its translation: CSALKGSRPNYGYTF.

This clonotype was observed at least ten times. The rearrangement uses TRBV29-1 and TRBJ2-1; TRBD2 aligns across 12 bases. Germline CDR1 is SQVTM and CDR2 is ANQGSEA. V was clipped by 1 base and J by 2 bases; unmatched bases: 6. This CDR3 contains 17 residues. CDR3 amino acids: CSVEGLTSGGPYNEQFF. The CDR3 DNA sequence: TGCAGCGTTGAAGGCCTGACTAGCGGGGGACCCTACAATGAGCAGTTCTTC.

There are a few counts of this clonotype. J is TRBJ1-1 and V is TRBV7-3; possible D gene TRBD1, 6 bases. V lost 0 bases to trimming and J lost 3 bases, with 14 bases between them. From germline, CDR1 is SGHTA and CDR2 FQGTGA. The CDR3 is 16 residues long. The CDR3 coding sequence is TGTGCCAGCAGCTTAACCGGGGGGCGCGTGGACACTGAAGCTTTCTTT. Translating it yields CASSLTGGRVDTEAFF. Drawing the rest from reference TRBV7-3 and TRBJ1-1, the complete variable domain is GAGVSQTPSNKVTEKGKYVELRCDPISGHTALYWYRQSLGQGPEFLIYFQGTGAADDSGLPNDRFFAVRPEGSVSTLKIQRTERGDSAVYLCASSLTGGRVDTEAFFGQGTRLTVV.

This clonotype was seen only a few times. The gene calls are TRBV9 and TRBJ2-1; TRBD2 matches at 7 bases. V lost 4 bases, J lost 8 bases, and 12 bases stayed unmatched. CDR3 length: 15 residues. Per germline, CDR1 SGDLS and CDR2 YYNGEE. CDR3 coding DNA: TGTGCCAGCAGCCCAGGACTAGGGGCCGCTTATGAGCAGTTCTTC. Translated, it gives CASSPGLGAAYEQFF.

This clonotype was found a few times. The V call is TRBV14, the J call TRBJ2-1; D uncertain. V lost 1 base and J lost 12, with 7 bases in between. The length of the CDR3 is 11 residues. In germline, CDR1 is SGHDN, CDR2 FVKESK. The CDR3 region has the DNA TGTGCCAGCAGCCAAGGTTATCGGCAGTTCTTC. Translated: CASSQGYRQFF.

Details on this clonotype: At one of its ends the junction is not consistent with the germline gene, which may arise from a read error. This chain joins TRBV14 and TRBJ2-3; 7 positions match TRBD2. CDR1 is SGHDN and CDR2 is FVKESK in the germline V gene. CDR3 length equals 16 residues. In DNA, the CDR3 is TGTGCCGGCAGCCGAGCGGGGCAGGGTCGCACAGATACGCAGTATTTT. Translated: CAGSRAGQGRTDTQYF. The full variable domain, completed using reference TRBV14 and TRBJ2-3, is EAGVTQFPSHSVIEKGQTVTLRCDPISGHDNLYWYRRVMGKEIKFLLHFVKESKQDESGMPNNRFLAERTGGTYSTLKVQPAELEDSGVYFCAGSRAGQGRTDTQYFGPGTRLTVL.

The chain has TRBV10-3 and TRBJ2-3; a possible D gene is TRBD2 (6 bases). Germline-derived CDR1 and CDR2 are ENHRY and SYGVKD. CDR3 length equals 14 residues. V lost 7 bases and J lost 2, with 13 bases in between. CDR3 in amino acids: CAIKRRGNTDTQYF. The CDR3 DNA is TGTGCCATCAAACGTCGGGGGAACACAGATACGCAGTATTTT.

The rearrangement links TRBV4-1 to TRBJ2-4; TRBD1 is a possible D gene (5 bases). The length of the CDR3 is 18 residues. Deletions cut 3 bases from V and 0 bases from J, with 18 bases between. From germline, CDR1 is MGHRA and CDR2 YSYEKL. CDR3: CASSQPGRTTLAKNIQYF. The CDR3 coding sequence is TGCGCCAGCAGCCAGCCCGGAAGGACAACGCTAGCCAAAAACATTCAGTACTTC.

This clonotype was recorded a few times. The chain recombines TRBV12-3 or TRBV12-4 with TRBJ2-1; 8 positions match TRBD2. With V trimmed by 3 bases and J by 9 bases, 7 bases remained unmatched. This CDR3 region has 14 residues. The CDR3 DNA reads as TGTGCCAGCAGTTTTGCCGGGGGGGAGGTTGAGCAGTTCTTC. Its translation is CASSFAGGEVEQFF.

J is TRBJ2-3 and V is TRBV5-1; no definite D call. This CDR3 spans 16 amino acids. The germline V gene has CDR1 SGHRS and CDR2 YFSETQ. Deletions cut 0 bases from V and 4 bases from J, with 15 bases between. The CDR3 DNA reads TGCGCCAGCAGCTTGGGAGTGGGCAGTAACGCAGATACGCAGTATTTT. The encoded protein is CASSLGVGSNADTQYF.

This clonotype was detected only a few times. This CDR3 is CASSLPQVSYNEQFF. CDR3 DNA: TGTGCCAGCAGCTTGCCACAGGTTTCCTACAATGAGCAGTTCTTC. V usage is TRBV5-6 and J usage is TRBJ2-1, with a tentative D call TRBD1 (5 bases). The length of the CDR3 is 15 residues. CDR1 is SGHDT and CDR2 is YYEEEE in the germline V gene. V dropped 1 base and J dropped 1 base, with 9 bases sitting between them.

This clonotype has a count of ten or more. The chain joins TRBV6-1 to TRBJ2-1, with D possibly being TRBD2 (5 bases). This CDR3 is 15 amino acids long. V lost 4 bases to trimming and J lost 1 base, with 11 bases between them. From germline, CDR1 is MNHNS and CDR2 SASEGT. This CDR3 is CASSGGGWSYNEQFF. CDR3 DNA: TGTGCCAGCAGTGGTGGAGGATGGTCCTACAATGAGCAGTTCTTC.

This clonotype was counted ten times or more. J is TRBJ2-1 and V is TRBV9, with TRBD1 as a possible D gene (6 bases). The CDR3 runs to 15 residues. Germline V CDR1 and CDR2: SGDLS, YYNGEE. V lost 2 bases and J 5 bases, leaving 14 bases between the germline ends. Here the CDR3 reads CASSVDQDRDNEQFF. The CDR3 DNA is TGTGCCAGCAGCGTCGATCAGGACAGAGACAATGAGCAGTTCTTC.

This clonotype was detected only once. The gene calls are TRBV20-1 and TRBJ1-1; 10 positions agree with TRBD1. Germline CDR1 reads DFQATT; CDR2 reads SNEGSKA (reference sequence). After removal of 3 bases from V and 3 bases from J, the junction contained 4 bases not matched to a gene. The length of the CDR3 is 14 residues. As DNA, the CDR3 is TGCAGTGCTAGGGGGACAGGGGTGGACACTGAAGCTTTCTTT. It yields the protein CSARGTGVDTEAFF.

This clonotype has only a few counts. This chain joins TRBV12-3 or TRBV12-4 and TRBJ1-1, with TRBD1 identical over 7 bases. Trimming cost V 7 bases and J 7 bases; bases outside gene matches: 6. This CDR3 contains 12 residues. Written as DNA, the CDR3 is TGTGCCAGCACCACGACAGGGATTGAAGCTTTCTTT. Its protein product is CASTTTGIEAFF.

In its sample, this clonotype was seen a few times. The chain has TRBV20-1 and TRBJ1-1; the D gene is possibly TRBD1 (5 bases). The V gene's germline CDR1 is DFQATT and CDR2 SNEGSKA (reference sequence). The CDR3 length is 16 residues. Trimming cost V 0 bases and J 1 base, with 15 bases left between them. CDR3 in amino acids: CSARDRGGMRNTEAFF. CDR3 nucleotide sequence: TGCAGTGCTAGAGATCGGGGGGGTATGAGGAACACTGAAGCTTTCTTT.

Of note for this clonotype: A much larger clone sits a single nucleotide away, making a read error possible. This chain joins TRBV12-3 or TRBV12-4 and TRBJ2-3; no clear D gene. The germline V and J ends were trimmed by 4 bases and 1 base, with 12 bases remaining between them. CDR3 size: 15 residues. CDR3 protein: CASSSTLQGTDTQYF. In DNA, the CDR3 is TGTGCCAGCAGTTCGACCCTTCAAGGCACAGATACGCAGTATTTT.

There are many counts of this clonotype. The V and J genes are TRBV10-3 and TRBJ1-2, with TRBD1 as a possible D gene (5 bases). This CDR3 has 17 residues. Germline-derived CDR1 and CDR2 are ENHRY and SYGVKD. V was clipped by 0 bases and J by 0 bases, with 14 bases between them. CDR3 sequence: CAISESYRQGPNYGYTF. CDR3 in DNA: TGTGCCATCAGTGAGTCGTATCGTCAGGGTCCTAACTATGGCTACACCTTC.

The chain uses TRBV12-3 or TRBV12-4 and TRBJ2-1; the match to TRBD2 covers 11 bases. The CDR3 extends over 16 amino acids. The V and J ends lost 3 bases and 9 bases, in that order; junction bases with no gene match: 10. CDR3 DNA: TGTGCCAGCAGTTTCCTATCGGCTAGCGGGGGGTCTGAGCAGTTCTTC. Translated, it gives CASSFLSASGGSEQFF.

The chain is built from TRBV2 and TRBJ1-1; D remains unclear. With 4 bases removed from V and 1 base from J, the gap between germline ends came to 13 bases. Germline V lookup: CDR1 SNHLY, CDR2 FYNNEI. The CDR3 consists of 15 residues. The CDR3 DNA sequence: TGTGCCAGCAGTGCGACCCCAAACCCGAACACTGAAGCTTTCTTT. Protein sequence: CASSATPNPNTEAFF.

Only a few counts were recorded for this clonotype. The V and J genes are TRBV24-1 and TRBJ2-1, with D possibly TRBD1 on 5 matching bases. Trimming removed 5 bases from V and 8 bases from J, with 9 bases in between. The V gene's germline CDR1 is KGHDR and CDR2 SFDVKD. CDR3 length equals 12 residues. In DNA form, the CDR3 reads TGTGCCACCAGTGTGACAGTCGATGAGCAGTTCTTC. This translates into CATSVTVDEQFF.

The CDR3 loop is CSVPTPSGDLETQYF. For the CDR3, the DNA is TGCAGCGTGCCCACCCCTAGCGGGGACCTAGAGACCCAGTACTTC. This chain uses TRBV29-1 with TRBJ2-5; 9 bases are a match to TRBD2. The V segment lost 6 bases and the J segment 4 bases; nucleotides outside the gene matches: 12. CDR1 SQVTM and CDR2 ANQGSEA come from the germline V gene. The CDR3 covers 15 residues.